What follows are 16 T cell receptor beta chains derived from one specimen sequenced in a study of blood T cell repertoires in COVID-19. Here immunoSEQ multiplex PCR was the method, and the copy in TCRdb shows in-frame clones only, minus some. The sample shows approximately 38,000 clones, 80% to 90% of them seen only once. Source material: peripheral blood. The receptor set was obtained from a man aged 45-65 years with active or convalescent COVID-19.

The J gene is TRBJ2-7, the V gene TRBV11-2, with 10 positions matching TRBD2. Germline CDR1 and CDR2: SGHAT and FQNNGV. The CDR3 length is 14 residues. V trimming: 4 bases; J trimming: 6 bases; junction bases outside the gene matches: 6. Here the CDR3 DNA reads TGTGCCAGCAGCTCATCATTAGCGGGAGGCGAGCAGTACTTC. Its protein product is CASSSSLAGGEQYF. The variable domain in full, with the rest retrieved from reference TRBV11-2 and TRBJ2-7, is EAGVAQSPRYKIIEKRQSVAFWCNPISGHATLYWYQQILGQGPKLLIQFQNNGVVDDSQLPKDRFSAERLKGVDSTLKIQPAKLEDSAVYLCASSSSLAGGEQYFGPGTRLTVT.

The chain carries TRBV27 and TRBJ1-2, with a tentative D call TRBD1 (5 bases). Germline values: CDR1 MNHEY, CDR2 SMNVEV (reference sequence). This CDR3 region has 13 residues. Trimming removed 4 bases from V and 4 bases from J, with 10 bases in between. Here the CDR3 reads CASSYDRGYGYTF. The CDR3 coding sequence is TGTGCCAGCAGTTACGACAGAGGCTATGGCTACACCTTC.

This clone has just one count. The rearrangement links TRBV28 to TRBJ1-5; TRBD1 matches at 8 bases. V lost 7 bases to trimming and J lost 3 bases; unmatched junction nucleotides: 14. Germline V gene data show CDR1 as MDHEN and CDR2 as SYDVKM. The CDR3 extends over 17 amino acids. CDR3 nucleotide sequence: TGTGCCAGCACCTCTTCGGGACAGGCAAGATTCAATCAGCCCCAGCATTTT. Translated, it gives CASTSSGQARFNQPQHF.

CDR3 nucleotides: TGTGCCAGCAGCTTTCACGACTTTAACTCTGGAAACACCATATATTTT. Encoded protein: CASSFHDFNSGNTIYF. This chain connects TRBV7-6 to TRBJ1-3, with no clear D. Trimming left V 3 bases short and J 0 bases short, with 12 bases between. The CDR3 consists of 16 residues. Germline-derived CDR1 and CDR2 are SGHVS and FNYEAQ.

The chain uses TRBV4-1 and TRBJ1-1; D might be TRBD1 (5 bases). V was clipped by 0 bases and J by 10 bases, with 18 bases between them. Germline loops: CDR1 MGHRA, CDR2 YSYEKL. The CDR3 is made up of 15 amino acids. The CDR3 DNA is TGCGCCAGCAGCCAAGATACAGGAAATTCCTATCGAGCTTTCTTT. It specifies CASSQDTGNSYRAFF.

This clone was detected only once. The J gene is TRBJ2-1, the V gene TRBV5-4; maybe TRBD1 (5 bases). CDR3 length: 16 residues. CDR1 is SGHNT, CDR2 YYREEE, per germline (reference sequence). Trimming removed 5 bases from V and 0 bases from J, with 15 bases in between. The CDR3 spells CASRVGPLSSYNEQFF. In DNA, the CDR3 is TGTGCCAGCAGAGTGGGGCCCCTAAGCTCCTACAATGAGCAGTTCTTC.

By its share, this clone is hyperexpanded. The genes are TRBV7-9 and TRBJ2-1; D might be TRBD2 (7 bases). Trimming removed 5 bases from V and 4 bases from J, with 27 bases in between. This CDR3 has 19 amino acids. Germline lookup yields CDR1 SEHNR and CDR2 FQNEAQ (reference sequence). The CDR3 region is CASSLPGGGGPKKYNEQFF. The CDR3 bases are TGTGCCAGCAGCCTCCCTGGCGGCGGGGGCCCTAAGAAGTACAATGAGCAGTTCTTC.

The chain links TRBV30 to TRBJ2-1, with a possible D match to TRBD1 (5 bases). The CDR3 is made up of 14 amino acids. CDR1 and CDR2 from the germline V gene are GTSNPN and SVGIG (reference sequence). The V end lost 2 bases, the J end lost 3 bases, and 11 bases lay between the germline ends. CDR3 amino acids: CAWSKEDNYNEQFF. The CDR3 DNA reads TGTGCCTGGAGTAAAGAGGACAACTACAATGAGCAGTTCTTC.

This clone was counted a single time. The chain employs TRBV5-4 and TRBJ2-1; 10 bases are a match to TRBD2. This CDR3 contains 15 residues. Germline CDR1 reads SGHNT; CDR2 reads YYREEE (reference sequence). V dropped 4 bases and J dropped 10; count of bases not matched to a gene: 11. CDR3 sequence reads: CASSDSGRALWEQFF. Here the CDR3 DNA reads TGTGCCAGCAGCGACAGCGGGAGGGCCCTCTGGGAGCAGTTCTTC.

V gene TRBV15 combines with J gene TRBJ2-5, with TRBD2 matching over 10 bases. The CDR3 spans 15 residues. The germline gives CDR1 LNHNV, CDR2 YYDKDF (reference sequence). Losses at the gene ends were 0 bases for V and 4 bases for J; bases not matched to a gene: 2. The DNA of the CDR3 is TGTGCCACCAGCAGAGATGGACTAGCGGCAGAGACCCAGTACTTC. The encoded protein is CATSRDGLAAETQYF.

The rearrangement joins TRBV6-5 to TRBJ1-1; tentative D call: TRBD1 (6 bases). This CDR3 is built from 14 residues. V lost 6 bases, J lost 1 base, and 12 bases lay in between. In germline, CDR1 is MNHEY, CDR2 SVGAGI. The CDR3 bases are TGTGCCAGCAGCCGAGACAGGTGGAACACTGAAGCTTTCTTT. It is translated as CASSRDRWNTEAFF.

The chain joins TRBV10-3 to TRBJ2-4, with 8 positions matching TRBD1. The junction had 13 bases not matched to a gene; V was cut back by 2 bases and J by 7 bases. The CDR3 runs to 17 residues. Per germline, CDR1 ENHRY and CDR2 SYGVKD. Written as DNA, the CDR3 is TGTGCCATCAGTGAGGGTAGGAGTTCGACAGGGGAGAACATTCAGTACTTC. As protein: CAISEGRSSTGENIQYF.

J is TRBJ1-3 and V is TRBV18; the D is unclear. The V end was cut by 0 bases, the J end by 8 bases, with 14 bases between. The length of the CDR3 is 15 residues. Germline-derived CDR1 and CDR2 are KGHSH and LQKENI. CDR3 amino acids: CASSPPDLSWDTIYF. CDR3 nucleotides: TGTGCCAGCTCACCACCCGACCTTAGCTGGGACACCATATATTTT. Full variable domain (rest looked up from reference TRBV18 and TRBJ1-3): NAGVMQNPRHLVRRRGQEARLRCSPMKGHSHVYWYRQLPEEGLKFMVYLQKENIIDESGMPKERFSAEFPKEGPSILRIQQVVRGDSAAYFCASSPPDLSWDTIYFGEGSWLTVV.

The chain couples TRBV30 to TRBJ2-2, with D hard to call. Trimming took 0 bases from V and 10 from J, leaving 12 bases between them. CDR1 is GTSNPN, CDR2 SVGIG, per germline (reference sequence). This CDR3 is built from 13 residues. The DNA for the CDR3 is TGTGCCTGGAGTGTACTCAAGTTAGAGGAGCTGTTTTTT. Translation: CAWSVLKLEELFF.

The rearrangement links TRBV7-9 to TRBJ1-1; D gene ambiguous. The germline V gene encodes CDR1 SEHNR and CDR2 FQNEAQ (reference sequence). The CDR3 is made up of 15 amino acids. The V end lost 3 bases, the J end lost 0 bases, and 11 bases lay between the germline ends. The CDR3 reads CASSFPGSMNTEAFF. The DNA of the CDR3 is TGTGCCAGCAGCTTTCCCGGGTCCATGAACACTGAAGCTTTCTTT. Together with reference TRBV7-9 and TRBJ1-1, the CDR3 gives the full variable domain: DTGVSQNPRHKITKRGQNVTFRCDPISEHNRLYWYRQTLGQGPEFLTYFQNEAQLEKSRLLSDRFSAERPKGSFSTLEIQRTEQGDSAMYLCASSFPGSMNTEAFFGQGTRLTVV.

About this clone itself: One end of the junction fails to match germline, which may point to a read error. This chain joins TRBV5-1 and TRBJ1-1, with unresolved D. CDR1 and CDR2 from the germline V gene are SGHRS and YFSETQ. This CDR3 spans 14 amino acids. The CDR3 region is CASSLDTDDTEAFF. The CDR3 nucleotides are TGCGCCAGCAGCTTGGACACCGATGACACCGAAGCTTTCTTT. Drawing the rest from reference TRBV5-1 and TRBJ1-1, the complete variable domain is KAGVTQTPRYLIKTRGQQVTLSCSPISGHRSVSWYQQTPGQGLQFLFEYFSETQRNKGNFPGRFSGRQFSNSRSEMNVSTLELGDSALYLCASSLDTDDTEAFFGQGTRLTVV.